The clone carrying this TCR beta chain was recorded at least ten times. TCR beta CDR3 regions were amplified from RNA. The HTBI primer set served for first-round RT-PCR of the TCR CDR3. TCRdb called the multiplex PCR reads again in MiXCR, with one record for every CDR3 protein. The sample lists hundreds of thousands of distinct CDR3 sequences; just under 45% were seen once. CDR3 size: 16 residues. The ends lost 5 bases at V and 7 bases at J; junction bases unmatched: 17. Germline CDR1 reads SQVTM; CDR2 reads ANQGSEA. The sample comes from a study of T cells in Graves' hyperthyroidism and ophthalmopathy. Diagnosis rested on symptoms, serum thyroxine and TRAb, thyroid ultrasound, and orbital computed tomography.

The specimen sequenced was peripheral blood or thyroid tissue (not recorded which). The rearrangement joins TRBV29-1 to TRBJ2-7; the match to TRBD2 covers 10 bases. This sequence originates from an adult man with Graves' disease, either hyperthyroidism or ophthalmopathy (not recorded which). The CDR3 DNA reads as TGCAGCGTTTCCCGAGAGCCACCGGGACTAGCGTGGGAGCAGTACTTC. It codes for CSVSREPPGLAWEQYF.